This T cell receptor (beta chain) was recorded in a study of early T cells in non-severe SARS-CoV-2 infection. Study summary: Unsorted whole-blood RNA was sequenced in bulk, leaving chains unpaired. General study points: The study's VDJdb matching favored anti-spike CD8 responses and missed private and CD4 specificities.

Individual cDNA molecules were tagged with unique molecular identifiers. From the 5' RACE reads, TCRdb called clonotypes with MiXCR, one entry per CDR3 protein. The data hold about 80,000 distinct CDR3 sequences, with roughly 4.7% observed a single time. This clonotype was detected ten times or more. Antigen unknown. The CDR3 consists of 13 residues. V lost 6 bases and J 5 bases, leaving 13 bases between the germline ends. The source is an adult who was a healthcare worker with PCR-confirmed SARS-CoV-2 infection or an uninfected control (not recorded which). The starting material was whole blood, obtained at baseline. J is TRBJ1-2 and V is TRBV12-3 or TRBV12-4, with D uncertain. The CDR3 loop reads CASSPAGLYGYTF. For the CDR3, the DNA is TGTGCCAGCAGCCCCGCGGGATTGTATGGCTACACCTTC.